A selection of T cell receptor beta chains follows, all from one sample in a study of T cell responses to AZD1222 COVID-19 vaccine. Clones were sequenced by immunoSEQ multiplex PCR, and TCRdb holds only the in-frame ones, with some missing. This sample has around 99,000 clones, with roughly 90% found just once. Here the sequenced sample was peripheral blood, taken on day 0 of AZD1222 vaccination. The receptor set was obtained from an adult in good health. Both conserved end residues are part of each CDR3. The D gene is left open where the match is weak.

d_call j_call v_call cdr3_nt cdr3_aa
TRBD2 TRBJ2-2 TRBV10-3 TGTGCCATCAGAGGGTCTAGCGGGAGGGGTACGAACACCGGGGAGCTGTTTTTT CAIRGSSGRGTNTGELFF
. TRBJ1-2 TRBV5-4 TGTGCCAGCAGCTTGGCCGGGACGCTGGGTGGCTACACCTTC CASSLAGTLGGYTF
. TRBJ2-5 TRBV30 TGTGCCTGGAGTGTGCGACCTCAAGAGACCCAGTACTTC CAWSVRPQETQYF
. TRBJ1-5 TRBV4-1 TGCGCCAGCAGCCAAGGCCTTGGGGGCTTTGCAGATCAGCCCCAGCATTTT CASSQGLGGFADQPQHF
. TRBJ2-6 TRBV28 TGTGCCAGCATGGGCGGAAGCTCTGGGGCCAACGTCCTGACTTTC CASMGGSSGANVLTF
. TRBJ2-2 TRBV7-3 TGTGCCAGCAGCCGAGGGCTCCCGAACACCGGGGAGCTGTTTTTT CASSRGLPNTGELFF
TRBD1 TRBJ1-2 TRBV6-4 TGTGCCAGCAGTGACCAAGGTGGGACAGGATCCTATGGCTACACCTTC CASSDQGGTGSYGYTF
TRBD2 TRBJ2-2 TRBV5-5 TGTGCCAGCAGCTTGCTAGCGGACCTGAACACCGGGGAGCTGTTTTTT CASSLLADLNTGELFF
. TRBJ2-7 TRBV4-1 TGCGCCAGCAGCCAAGGGCAGGGTGACTCCTACGAGCAGTACTTC CASSQGQGDSYEQYF
TRBD1 TRBJ2-7 TRBV5-4 TGTGCCAGCAGCTTATCACAGGGGGCCGGATACGAGCAGTACTTC CASSLSQGAGYEQYF
. TRBJ1-4 TRBV19 TGTGCCAGTAGTCCAAGCCCAGGGGAGATTAATGAAAAACTGTTTTTT CASSPSPGEINEKLFF
. TRBJ2-2 TRBV5-4 TGTGCCAGCAGCTTCAACTCCAGGGAGCTGTTTTTT CASSFNSRELFF
. TRBJ1-1 TRBV7-2 TGTGCCAGCAGCTTAGATTACACTGAAGCTTTCTTT CASSLDYTEAFF
. TRBJ1-5 TRBV19 TGTGCCAGTAGTAACGAAGAATATAGCAATCAGCCCCAGCATTTT CASSNEEYSNQPQHF
. TRBJ1-5 TRBV30 TGTGCCTGGAGCCCGCAGGGGATGGGCAATCAGCCCCAGCATTTT CAWSPQGMGNQPQHF
TRBD2 TRBJ2-5 TRBV7-3 TGTGCCAGCAGTGGCGGGAGGGAGGAGACCCAGTACTTC CASSGGREETQYF